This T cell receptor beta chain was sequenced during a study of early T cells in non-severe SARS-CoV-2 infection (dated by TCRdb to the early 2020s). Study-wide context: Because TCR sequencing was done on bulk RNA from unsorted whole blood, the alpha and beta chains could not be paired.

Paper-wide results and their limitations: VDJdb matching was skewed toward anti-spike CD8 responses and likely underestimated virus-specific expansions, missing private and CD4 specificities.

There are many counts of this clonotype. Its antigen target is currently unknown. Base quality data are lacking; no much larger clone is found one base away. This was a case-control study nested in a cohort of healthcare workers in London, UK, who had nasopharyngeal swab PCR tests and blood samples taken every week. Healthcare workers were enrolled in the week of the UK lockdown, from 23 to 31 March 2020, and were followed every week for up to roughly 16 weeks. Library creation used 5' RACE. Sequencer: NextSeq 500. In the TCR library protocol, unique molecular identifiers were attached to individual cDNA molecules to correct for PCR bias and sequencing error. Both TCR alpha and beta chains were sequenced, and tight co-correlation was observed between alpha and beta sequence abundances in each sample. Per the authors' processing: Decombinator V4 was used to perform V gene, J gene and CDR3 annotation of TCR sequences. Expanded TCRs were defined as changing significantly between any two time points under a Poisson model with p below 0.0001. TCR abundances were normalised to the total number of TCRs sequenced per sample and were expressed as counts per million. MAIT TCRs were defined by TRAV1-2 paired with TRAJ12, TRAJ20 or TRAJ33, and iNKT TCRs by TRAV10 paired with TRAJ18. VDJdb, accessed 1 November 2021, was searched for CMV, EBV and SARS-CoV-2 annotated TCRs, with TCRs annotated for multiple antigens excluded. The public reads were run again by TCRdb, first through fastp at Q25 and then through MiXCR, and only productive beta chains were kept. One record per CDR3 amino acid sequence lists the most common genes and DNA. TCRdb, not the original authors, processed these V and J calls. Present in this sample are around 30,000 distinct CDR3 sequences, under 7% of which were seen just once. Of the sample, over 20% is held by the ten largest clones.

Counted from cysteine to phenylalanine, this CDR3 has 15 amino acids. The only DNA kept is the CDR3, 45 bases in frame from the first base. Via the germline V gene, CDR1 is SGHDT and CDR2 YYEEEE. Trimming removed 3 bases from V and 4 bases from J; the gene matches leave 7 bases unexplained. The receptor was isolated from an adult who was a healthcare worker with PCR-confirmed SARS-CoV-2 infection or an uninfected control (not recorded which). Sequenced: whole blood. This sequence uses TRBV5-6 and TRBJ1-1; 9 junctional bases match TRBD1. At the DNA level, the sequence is TGTGCCAGCAGCTGGGACAGGGCGCGGGGCACTGAAGCTTTCTTT. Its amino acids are CASSWDRARGTEAFF. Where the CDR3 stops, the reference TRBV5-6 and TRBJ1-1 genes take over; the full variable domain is DAGVTQSPTHLIKTRGQQVTLRCSPKSGHDTVSWYQQALGQGPQFIFQYYEEEERQRGNFPDRFSGHQFPNYSSELNVNALLLGDSALYLCASSWDRARGTEAFFGQGTRLTVV.